This T cell receptor (beta chain) came from a study of Ad26.COV2.S vaccination and SARS-CoV-2 variants. Study context: Participants got Ad26.COV2.S intramuscularly, once or twice 56 days apart. Study-level points and caveats: With respect to non-spike TCR breadth, vaccine and placebo recipients were similar. The TCR breadth and depth analyses may have produced an underestimate of total T cell responses.

Treatment described: around 19 received Ad26.COV2.S at low or high dose, single or two shots; several received placebo; per-sample allocation not given. Sampling was performed 63 days after the first vaccine or placebo injection. The study used a vaccine consisting of an Ad26 vector that expressed Wuhan-strain SARS-CoV-2 spike. A word on this clone: Its specificity is unknown.

Libraries were prepared by immunoSEQ multiplex PCR; TCRdb keeps only in-frame clonotypes and omits some of them. The sample lists hundreds of thousands of clones, roughly 90% occurring once. Trimming pared 0 bases from V and 1 base from J, leaving 10 bases between. This CDR3 contains 15 residues. Germline assignment: CDR1 SGHRS and CDR2 YFSETQ. The gene calls are TRBV5-1 and TRBJ2-5; D is unresolved. This TCR was sampled from a person aged 18-60 years who received the Ad26.COV2.S COVID-19 vaccine or a placebo. Specimen: peripheral blood, collected in a trial of Ad26.COV2.S vaccine versus placebo. The CDR3, as DNA: TGCGCCAGCAGCTTGGCTGTACTTCTCCAAGAGACCCAGTACTTC. Amino acids: CASSLAVLLQETQYF.